The present T cell receptor (beta chain) was sequenced within a study of T cells in Graves' hyperthyroidism and ophthalmopathy. V was clipped by 0 bases and J by 2 bases, with 7 bases between them. The CDR3 extends over 14 amino acids. Germline V gene data show CDR1 as MNHEY and CDR2 as SVGAGI. This clonotype was seen ten or more times. Researchers took RNA transcripts and amplified the TCR beta CDR3 regions from them. The HTBI primer set was used in a first-round RT-PCR of the TCR CDR3. TCRdb fed the multiplex PCR reads into MiXCR, producing one record per CDR3 protein. The sample lists about 580,000 distinct CDR3 sequences, about 43% occurring once. Those with hyperthyroidism were 18 to 65 years old, newly diagnosed, and ill for under 2 months.

The sequence was collected from a woman younger than 30 with Graves' hyperthyroidism. The chain employs TRBV6-5 and TRBJ2-5, with D uncertain. Sequencing was done on a sample of peripheral blood or thyroid tissue (not recorded which). For the CDR3, the DNA is TGTGCCAGCAGTTACTCCTCCCGGCAAGAGACCCAGTACTTC. It yields the protein CASSYSSRQETQYF.